The next 18 T cell receptor beta chains were all read from a single sample in a study of OX40 agonist ivuxolimab in advanced cancers. Assay: immunoSEQ multiplex PCR; the TCRdb copy retains only in-frame clones and omits some. The table lists 80,000 to 85,000 clones, around 84% of them singletons. The sample was CD4+ or CD8+ T cells sorted from blood, taken in a trial of the OX40 agonist ivuxolimab. The receptor set was obtained from an adult with an advanced solid tumor such as melanoma, head and neck, liver or kidney cancer.

The V gene is TRBV6-5, the J gene TRBJ2-7; D perhaps matches TRBD1 (6 bases). Trimming left V 4 bases short and J 5 bases short, with 9 bases between. The CDR3 runs to 12 residues. CDR1 MNHEY and CDR2 SVGAGI come from the germline V gene. CDR3: CASSSDRNEQYF. In DNA form, the CDR3 reads TGTGCCAGCAGTTCGGACAGAAACGAGCAGTACTTC.

The chain joins TRBV11-3 to TRBJ1-1; 9 bases align to TRBD1. V shed 5 bases, J shed 3 bases, and the junction held 7 bases outside the gene matches. The V gene's germline CDR1 is SGHNT and CDR2 YENEEA. The CDR3 contains 15 residues. DNA for the CDR3: TGTGCCAGCAGCACCCGACAGGGGGAAGACACTGAAGCTTTCTTT. It specifies CASSTRQGEDTEAFF.

The CDR3 sequence is CASSSALRRHGYTF. CDR3 DNA sequence: TGTGCCAGCAGCTCCGCTTTAAGGCGACATGGCTACACCTTC. The chain employs TRBV7-2 and TRBJ1-2, with D unclear. This CDR3 contains 14 residues. In germline, CDR1 is SGHTA, CDR2 FQGNSA. The V end lost 4 bases, the J end lost 6 bases, and 15 bases lay between the germline ends.

A few counts support this clone. V gene TRBV5-8 combines with J gene TRBJ2-7; TRBD2 aligns across 10 bases. From germline, CDR1 is SGHTS and CDR2 YDEGEE. V dropped 1 base and J dropped 1; count of bases not matched to a gene: 8. CDR3 length: 17 amino acids. The DNA for the CDR3 is TGTGCCAGCAGCTTGTCGCTCGGACTAGCGGTATCCTACGAGCAGTACTTC. Its translation is CASSLSLGLAVSYEQYF. Complete variable domain (other parts from reference TRBV5-8 and TRBJ2-7): EAGVTQSPTHLIKTRGQQATLRCSPISGHTSVYWYQQALGLGLQFLLWYDEGEERNRGNFPPRFSGRQFPNYSSELNVNALELEDSALYLCASSLSLGLAVSYEQYFGPGTRLTVT.

V and J are TRBV29-1 and TRBJ2-3; possible D gene TRBD2, 7 bases. CDR3 length equals 16 residues. Trimming pared 0 bases from V and 2 bases from J, leaving 15 bases between. The V gene's germline CDR1 is SQVTM and CDR2 ANQGSEA. The CDR3 DNA follows: TGCAGCGTTGAAGACCCGAGGGGGGGGTACACAGATACGCAGTATTTT. Its protein is CSVEDPRGGYTDTQYF.

The rearrangement uses TRBV5-1 and TRBJ2-7; a possible D gene is TRBD1 (6 bases). From germline, CDR1 is SGHRS and CDR2 YFSETQ. The CDR3 length is 13 residues. V was trimmed by 7 bases and J by 0 bases, leaving 11 bases between them. The CDR3 DNA sequence: TGCGCCAGCCGGGACACCGACTCCTACGAGCAGTACTTC. Residues: CASRDTDSYEQYF.

The chain joins TRBV18 to TRBJ2-6; TRBD1 might be the D (6 bases). This CDR3 is 17 amino acids long. V was cut by 0 bases and J by 4 bases, with 13 bases left in between. Germline V gene data show CDR1 as KGHSH and CDR2 as LQKENI. The DNA for the CDR3 is TGTGCCAGCTCACCACCCGTAGGGGGATCCGGGGCCAACGTCCTGACTTTC. Translation: CASSPPVGGSGANVLTF. The variable domain in full, completed from reference TRBV18 and TRBJ2-6, reads NAGVMQNPRHLVRRRGQEARLRCSPMKGHSHVYWYRQLPEEGLKFMVYLQKENIIDESGMPKERFSAEFPKEGPSILRIQQVVRGDSAAYFCASSPPVGGSGANVLTFGAGSRLTVL.

This chain links TRBV6-1 with TRBJ2-3; D is unresolved. Per the germline V gene, CDR1 is MNHNS and CDR2 is SASEGT. The CDR3 is 17 residues long. The germline V and J ends were trimmed by 2 bases and 2 bases, with 17 bases remaining between them. The CDR3 reads CASSERATLPVTDTQYF. The CDR3 nucleotides read TGTGCCAGCAGTGAAAGGGCCACCTTGCCCGTCACAGATACGCAGTATTTT.

The DNA for the CDR3 is TGTGCCAGCAGCTTAGGCGGGAGAGGGAACATTCAGTACTTC. Translated, it gives CASSLGGRGNIQYF. This chain connects TRBV7-9 to TRBJ2-4; 7 bases are a match to TRBD2. The CDR3 is made up of 14 amino acids. The germline gives CDR1 SEHNR, CDR2 FQNEAQ (reference sequence). V dropped 1 base and J dropped 7; count of bases not matched to a gene: 4. Combining the CDR3 with reference TRBV7-9 and TRBJ2-4 gives the whole variable domain DTGVSQNPRHKITKRGQNVTFRCDPISEHNRLYWYRQTLGQGPEFLTYFQNEAQLEKSRLLSDRFSAERPKGSFSTLEIQRTEQGDSAMYLCASSLGGRGNIQYFGAGTRLSVL.

The chain uses TRBV5-1 and TRBJ2-1; TRBD2 matches 7 bases. Germline assignment: CDR1 SGHRS and CDR2 YFSETQ. V was pared by 2 bases and J by 6 bases, with 5 bases of the junction left unmatched. CDR3 size: 14 residues. The CDR3 DNA sequence: TGCGCCAGCAGCTTCCCAAGCGGGGCCAATGAGCAGTTCTTC. Protein product: CASSFPSGANEQFF.

V gene TRBV5-4 combines with J gene TRBJ1-2, with D unresolved. The V end lost 1 base, the J end lost 3 bases, and 13 bases lay between the germline ends. This CDR3 is built from 15 residues. CDR1 and CDR2 (germline): SGHNT, YYREEE (reference sequence). The CDR3 bases are TGTGCCAGCAGCTTGCCCGTGGCAGGCTACTATGGCTACACCTTC. It yields the protein CASSLPVAGYYGYTF.

This clone occurred a few times. The V gene is TRBV19, the J gene TRBJ1-6; 8 bases line up with TRBD1. Trimming cost V 6 bases and J 14 bases; bases outside gene matches: 9. This CDR3 has 13 amino acids. Germline assignment: CDR1 LNHDA and CDR2 SQIVND (reference sequence). The CDR3 reads CASSLADRETLHF. CDR3 bases: TGTGCCAGTAGCTTAGCGGACAGGGAAACCCTCCACTTT.

The genes are TRBV4-1 and TRBJ1-4; unclear D gene. The CDR3 has 15 amino acids. V lost 1 base and J lost 3, with 9 bases in between. The germline gives CDR1 MGHRA, CDR2 YSYEKL. In nucleotides, the CDR3 is TGCGCCAGCAGCCAAGGACCCCTCTCTAATGAAAAACTGTTTTTT. Its protein product is CASSQGPLSNEKLFF.

V usage is TRBV9 and J usage is TRBJ1-2; 10 nucleotides agree with TRBD1. V gave up 4 bases and J gave up 1 base; unmatched junction bases: 10. CDR3 length: 17 amino acids. In germline, CDR1 is SGDLS, CDR2 YYNGEE. The CDR3 DNA follows: TGTGCCAGCAGCCCCCGGACAGGGGGAGAGGTTAACTATGGCTACACCTTC. Translating it yields CASSPRTGGEVNYGYTF.

The chain carries TRBV14 and TRBJ2-5, with D hard to call. Deletions cut 6 bases from V and 0 bases from J, with 8 bases between. The germline gives CDR1 SGHDN, CDR2 FVKESK. The CDR3 contains 13 residues. CDR3 amino acids: CASRTEYQETQYF. Here the CDR3 DNA reads TGTGCCAGCAGAACAGAATACCAAGAGACCCAGTACTTC.

This sequence joins TRBV9 and TRBJ1-6; D ambiguous. This CDR3 is 13 amino acids long. From germline, CDR1 is SGDLS and CDR2 YYNGEE. Trimming removed 2 bases from V and 6 bases from J, with 6 bases in between. CDR3 nucleotide sequence: TGTGCCAGCAGCGTGAATCGTAATTCACCCCTCCACTTT. Translating it yields CASSVNRNSPLHF.

This chain connects TRBV5-1 to TRBJ1-3; D call uncertain. Germline loops: CDR1 SGHRS, CDR2 YFSETQ. V was cut by 2 bases and J by 3 bases, with 18 bases left in between. There are 17 residues in the CDR3. CDR3 nucleotides: TGCGCCAGCAGCTTAGCCTCAGCCGGCGACGGTGGAAACACCATATATTTT. As protein: CASSLASAGDGGNTIYF.

The rearrangement uses TRBV19 and TRBJ1-1; a weak D match, TRBD1 (6 bases). V shed 5 bases and J shed 7 bases, with 17 bases lying between them. CDR3 length: 14 residues. Germline lookup yields CDR1 LNHDA and CDR2 SQIVND (reference sequence). The CDR3 DNA reads as TGTGCCAGTAGTTACTCCTCAGACAGGCGTGAAGCTTTCTTT. It yields the protein CASSYSSDRREAFF. Full variable domain (rest looked up from reference TRBV19 and TRBJ1-1): DGGITQSPKYLFRKEGQNVTLSCEQNLNHDAMYWYRQDPGQGLRLIYYSQIVNDFQKGDIAEGYSVSREKKESFPLTVTSAQKNPTAFYLCASSYSSDRREAFFGQGTRLTVV.